This is a list of T cell receptor beta chains from one sample in a study of CD8 T cells in ankylosing spondylitis. TCRdb called the 5' RACE reads again in MiXCR, with one record for every CDR3 protein. The sample comprises 500,000 to 650,000 distinct CDR3 sequences, approximately 5% of which are singletons, and under 4.5% rests with the top ten. The sequenced sample consisted of blood, either unsorted or a sorted T cell fraction (not recorded which). Every receptor here comes from a male donor with ankylosing spondylitis. Each CDR3 is given with its conserved first and last residue. Each record gives: clone size, J gene, V gene, D gene, CDR3 protein, CDR3 DNA. D genes are given only for firm matches. Clone sizes are given selectively: once, few, many, or a class where the clone is expanded.

many	TRBJ1-2	TRBV12-3/TRBV12-4	.	CASSMGYGYTF	TGTGCCAGCAGTATGGGCTATGGCTACACCTTC
.	TRBJ2-5	TRBV12-3/TRBV12-4	TRBD1	CASSRGGTGVQETQYF	TGTGCCAGCAGTAGAGGGGGGACAGGGGTTCAAGAGACCCAGTACTTC
many	TRBJ2-3	TRBV7-2	.	CASSFSWRTDTQYF	TGTGCCAGCAGCTTTTCGTGGCGCACAGATACGCAGTATTTT
.	TRBJ2-3	TRBV27	.	CASSHGTLTDTQYF	TGTGCCAGCAGTCACGGGACTCTCACAGATACGCAGTATTTT
.	TRBJ1-5	TRBV5-1	.	CASSLTGTNQPQHF	TGCGCCAGCAGCTTAACGGGGACCAATCAGCCCCAGCATTTT
many	TRBJ1-2	TRBV9	.	CASSESGRVYGYTF	TGTGCCAGCAGCGAATCGGGACGGGTCTATGGCTACACCTTC
many	TRBJ2-7	TRBV10-3	TRBD1	CAATGGNYEQYF	TGTGCCGCTACAGGGGGCAACTACGAGCAGTACTTC
many	TRBJ2-3	TRBV29-1	TRBD2	CSVEDPDQLAGAVDTQYF	TGCAGCGTTGAAGACCCCGATCAACTAGCGGGAGCGGTAGATACGCAGTATTTT
few	TRBJ2-1	TRBV20-1	.	CSAYGPYNEQFF	TGCAGTGCCTACGGCCCTTACAATGAGCAGTTCTTC
many	TRBJ2-1	TRBV28	TRBD2	CASSLAGGTYNEQFF	TGTGCCAGCTCTTTAGCGGGGGGGACCTACAATGAGCAGTTCTTC
many	TRBJ1-2	TRBV24-1	.	CATGGNYGDYPTYTF	TGTGCCACCGGAGGAAACTATGGCGACTACCCTACCTACACCTTC
many	TRBJ2-1	TRBV5-1	TRBD2	CASTEREGLEQFF	TGCGCCAGCACGGAGCGGGAGGGACTTGAGCAGTTCTTC
many	TRBJ2-1	TRBV29-1	.	CSVEESPTNEQFF	TGCAGCGTTGAAGAGAGCCCTACCAATGAGCAGTTCTTC
.	TRBJ2-7	TRBV19	.	CASSAAAYEQYF	TGTGCCAGTAGTGCGGCCGCCTACGAGCAGTACTTC
many	TRBJ1-5	TRBV5-6	.	CASSPQDSNQPQHF	TGTGCCAGCAGCCCCCAGGATAGCAATCAGCCCCAGCATTTT
many	TRBJ1-5	TRBV6-5	.	CASSYSGEDQPQHF	TGTGCCAGCAGTTATTCAGGGGAGGATCAGCCCCAGCATTTT
many	TRBJ2-5	TRBV24-1	TRBD1	CATSDLTGGRETQYF	TGTGCCACCAGTGATTTGACAGGGGGAAGAGAGACCCAGTACTTC
many	TRBJ2-5	TRBV7-9	.	CASSTDRETQYF	TGTGCCAGCAGCACGGACCGAGAGACCCAGTACTTC
.	TRBJ2-3	TRBV5-1	TRBD1	CASSEQGGLDTQYF	TGCGCCAGCAGCGAGCAAGGGGGCCTGGATACGCAGTATTTT
many	TRBJ2-1	TRBV5-1	.	CASSFSPEGNEQFF	TGCGCCAGCAGCTTTAGCCCGGAGGGCAATGAGCAGTTCTTC
many	TRBJ1-6	TRBV5-1	.	CASSLLPELNSPLHF	TGCGCCAGCAGCTTGCTACCCGAACTTAATTCACCCCTCCACTTT
many	TRBJ2-1	TRBV20-1	.	CSARTLAGPYNEQFF	TGCAGTGCTAGAACCCTGGCGGGACCCTACAATGAGCAGTTCTTC
few	TRBJ1-1	TRBV5-1	.	CASSRGPGAPEAFF	TGCGCCAGCAGCAGGGGTCCGGGGGCCCCTGAAGCTTTCTTT
.	TRBJ2-2	TRBV4-3	TRBD2	CASSQPGGWNTGELFF	TGCGCCAGCAGCCAACCCGGGGGGTGGAACACCGGGGAGCTGTTTTTT
many	TRBJ1-2	TRBV7-2	.	CASSLNGRNYGYTF	TGTGCCAGCAGCTTAAATGGTCGGAACTATGGCTACACCTTC
many	TRBJ2-1	TRBV29-1	.	CSGSKDGNQQFF	TGCAGCGGCTCGAAGGACGGAAATCAGCAGTTCTTC
many	TRBJ2-2	TRBV10-3	TRBD1	CAISEYRGRDRPGELFF	TGTGCCATCAGTGAATACAGGGGGCGCGACCGACCCGGGGAGCTGTTTTTT
many	TRBJ1-6	TRBV14	.	CASSHGSSPLHF	TGTGCCAGCAGCCACGGCAGTTCACCCCTCCACTTT